This T cell receptor beta chain was recovered during a study of T cells in Graves' hyperthyroidism and ophthalmopathy. Authors of the study amplified TCR beta CDR3 regions from RNA transcripts. The HTBI primer set was used in a first-round RT-PCR of the TCR CDR3. MiXCR, run by TCRdb on the multiplex PCR reads, gives a single entry per CDR3 protein. The data contain about 700,000 distinct CDR3 sequences, 12% to 15% of them singletons. In this sample, this clonotype turned up a few times. Its antigen is still unknown. V dropped 8 bases and J dropped 5 bases, with 10 bases sitting between them. The CDR3 is 12 residues long. Germline loops: CDR1 MNHEY, CDR2 SVGEGT. Study results and caveats: Ophthalmopathy onset followed model prediction by a median about six months. Most clonotypes expanded in the thyroid (above 0.001) were also present in blood.

V gene TRBV6-2 or TRBV6-3 combines with J gene TRBJ1-5, with a tentative D call TRBD1 (5 bases). The source of this sequence is a woman aged 18-29 years with Graves' hyperthyroidism. The sequenced sample was blood. The DNA for the CDR3 is TGTGCCAGCGGGGCTTGGGATCAGCCCCAGCATTTT. This sequence encodes CASGAWDQPQHF.